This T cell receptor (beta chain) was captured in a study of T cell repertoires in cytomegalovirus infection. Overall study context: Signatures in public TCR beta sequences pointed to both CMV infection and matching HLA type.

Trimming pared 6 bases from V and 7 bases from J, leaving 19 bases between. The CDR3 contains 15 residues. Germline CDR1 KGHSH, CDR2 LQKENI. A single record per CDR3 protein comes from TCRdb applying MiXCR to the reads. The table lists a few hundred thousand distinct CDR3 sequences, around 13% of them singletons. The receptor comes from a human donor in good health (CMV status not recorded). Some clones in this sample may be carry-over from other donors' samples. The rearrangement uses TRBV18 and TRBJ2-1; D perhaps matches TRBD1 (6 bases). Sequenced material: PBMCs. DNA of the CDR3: TGTGCCAGCTCGCCTTTGAGAGGGCAGGGGAATGAGCAGTTCTTC. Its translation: CASSPLRGQGNEQFF.